The T cell receptor (beta chain) described here comes from a study of identical twins (dated by TCRdb to about 2016). About the full investigation: TCR alpha and beta repertoires from monozygotic twins, unrelated adults of various ages and cord blood were deep-sequenced to test whether fetal clonotypes persist. To rule out contamination, replicate twin experiments were performed at different times with different library preparation protocols. The paper's findings and limits, for the study overall: Zero-insertion analyses could be partly confounded by invariant T cells such as MAIT and iNKT, though diverse VJ usage argued against such confounding for most clonotypes. Recombination models systematically underestimated out-of-frame TCR alpha sharing in monozygotic twins but agreed with sharing between unrelated individuals. Out-of-frame TCR alpha sequences shared between twins showed an excess of low generation-probability sequences compared with coincidental sharing between unrelated individuals. In beta out-of-frame sequences, excess twin sharing was weaker, because having fewer shared sequences lowered the signal-to-noise ratio. Fewer insertions were carried by abundant cord blood beta clonotypes; a weaker similar trend was observed in young adult naive repertoires, while no such trend was observed in memory repertoires. Conclusions relied on cross-sectional statistical analysis, since the same donors could not be followed over many years.

The receptor library was made with 5' RACE. The sequencing machine was an Illumina HiSeq 2000. Template switching added a universal primer binding site, and the final cDNA carried a unique molecular identifier that allowed TCR cDNA molecules to be counted accurately. Specific primers in the conserved constant-segment region were used to synthesize first-strand cDNA for the TCR alpha and beta chains. To control for contamination, each cDNA library was double barcoded with a SMART-Mk sample barcode plus Illumina barcodes. Two successive PCR steps introduced TruSeq adapter sequences along with Illumina sample barcodes. Sequencing of the TCR alpha and beta cDNA libraries was done on the Illumina HiSeq platform using custom primers. From the authors' description of their analysis: MiGEC was used to process raw reads and extract unique molecular identifiers, and MiXCR was used to find CDR3 positions. Recombination models were inferred per individual with the repgenHMM and IGoR tools using an EM algorithm. The analysis of shared clonotypes was done with the tcR package in R, with sharing normalized by the product of cloneset sizes. To study raw recombination free of thymic and clonal selection effects, out-of-frame nonproductive sequences were analyzed. Through fastp at Q25 and MiXCR, TCRdb rebuilt clones from the public reads, retaining in-frame beta chains. Identical CDR3 proteins give one entry, which carries the most common genes and DNA. These V and J calls are TCRdb output, not the study's own analysis. Recorded for this sample are 200,000 to 300,000 distinct CDR3 sequences; around 7% of them occurred a single time. The ten most abundant clones make up under 4% of the sample.

This clonotype came up a few times. Its antigen remains unidentified. Base qualities are not provided; no much larger clone lies one nucleotide away. Every donor in the study was a healthy Caucasian. The twin cohort consisted of three pairs of female monozygotic twins, all aged roughly 18 to 29 years. Miltenyi CD45RO+ enrichment and human naive T-cell isolation kits were used to isolate memory (CD45RO+) and naive T cells from PBMC. This same sample was also part of a study on yellow fever vaccine responses in identical twins. The second investigation adds: The authors reported that the T cell response to vaccination in identical twins appeared partly convergent and partly personalized. In identical twins, the study followed T cell clones that responded to the vaccine with precision.

The sample was memory (CD45RO+) T cells sorted from blood. Per the publication, the cell subset or site label means: CD45RO+ enriched T cells. The source is a young woman in good health.

The nucleotides are TGTGCCAGCAGCTCGGACAGGAGGGGTTATCGCGAGCAGTACTTC. It specifies CASSSDRRGYREQYF. Recombination connected TRBV28 to TRBJ2-7; a weak D assignment points to TRBD1 (7 bases agree). The CDR3, cysteine through phenylalanine, is 15 amino acids long. The DNA shown is the 45-base CDR3, in frame from base 1. V was cut back by 6 bases and J by 6 bases, leaving a gap of 21 bases between them. Reading the germline V gene gives CDR1 MDHEN and CDR2 SYDVKM.